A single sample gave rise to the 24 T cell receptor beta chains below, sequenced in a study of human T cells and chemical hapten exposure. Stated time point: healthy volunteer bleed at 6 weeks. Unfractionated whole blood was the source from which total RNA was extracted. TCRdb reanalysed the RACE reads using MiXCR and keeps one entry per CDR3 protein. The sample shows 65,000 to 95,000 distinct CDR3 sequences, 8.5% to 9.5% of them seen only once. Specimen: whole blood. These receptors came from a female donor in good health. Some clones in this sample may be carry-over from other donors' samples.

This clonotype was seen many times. CDR3 in amino acids: CASSSAGGRNEQFF. In DNA, the CDR3 is TGTGCCAGCAGTTCGGCGGGGGGGCGAAATGAGCAGTTCTTC. This chain joins TRBV28 and TRBJ2-1; 9 positions match TRBD2. The CDR3 consists of 14 residues. V shed 4 bases, J shed 7 bases, and the junction held 5 bases outside the gene matches. CDR1 is MDHEN and CDR2 is SYDVKM in the germline V gene.

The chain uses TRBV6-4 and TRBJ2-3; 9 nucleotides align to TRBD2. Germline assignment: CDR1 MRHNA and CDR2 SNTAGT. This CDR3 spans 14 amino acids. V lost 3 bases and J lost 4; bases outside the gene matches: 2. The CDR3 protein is CASSEQRGADTQYF. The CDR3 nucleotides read TGTGCCAGCAGTGAACAGCGGGGGGCAGATACGCAGTATTTT.

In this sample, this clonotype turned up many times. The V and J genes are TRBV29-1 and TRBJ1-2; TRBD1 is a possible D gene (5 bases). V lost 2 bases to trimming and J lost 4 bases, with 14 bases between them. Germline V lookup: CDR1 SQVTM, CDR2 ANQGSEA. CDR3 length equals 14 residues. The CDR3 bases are TGCAGCGTTGAAACCGGACTGACAGCCTATGGCTACACCTTC. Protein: CSVETGLTAYGYTF. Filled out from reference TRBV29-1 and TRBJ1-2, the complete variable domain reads SAVISQKPSRDICQRGTSLTIQCQVDSQVTMMFWYRQQPGQSLTLIATANQGSEATYESGFVIDKFPISRPNLTFSTLTVSNMSPEDSSIYLCSVETGLTAYGYTFGSGTRLTVV.

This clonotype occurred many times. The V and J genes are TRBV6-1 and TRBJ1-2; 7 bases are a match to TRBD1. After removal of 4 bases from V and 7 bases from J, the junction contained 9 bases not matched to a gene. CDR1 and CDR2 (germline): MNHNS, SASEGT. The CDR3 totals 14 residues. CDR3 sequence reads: CASSGPTGLGGYTF. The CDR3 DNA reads TGTGCCAGCAGTGGACCGACAGGGTTGGGTGGCTACACCTTC.

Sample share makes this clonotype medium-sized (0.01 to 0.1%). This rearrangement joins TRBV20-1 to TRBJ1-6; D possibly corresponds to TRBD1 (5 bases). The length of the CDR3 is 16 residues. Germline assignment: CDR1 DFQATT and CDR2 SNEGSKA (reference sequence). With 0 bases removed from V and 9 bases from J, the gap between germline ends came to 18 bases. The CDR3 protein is CSARDWGGGGGSPLHF. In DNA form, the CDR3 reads TGCAGTGCTAGAGATTGGGGCGGCGGGGGGGGTTCACCCCTCCACTTT.

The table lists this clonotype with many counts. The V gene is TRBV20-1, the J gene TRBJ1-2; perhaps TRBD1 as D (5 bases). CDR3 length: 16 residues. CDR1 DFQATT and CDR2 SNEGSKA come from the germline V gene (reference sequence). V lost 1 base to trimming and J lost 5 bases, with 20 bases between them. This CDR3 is CSARAQGGKWEYGYTF. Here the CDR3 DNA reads TGCAGTGCTAGAGCTCAGGGCGGCAAGTGGGAATATGGCTACACCTTC.

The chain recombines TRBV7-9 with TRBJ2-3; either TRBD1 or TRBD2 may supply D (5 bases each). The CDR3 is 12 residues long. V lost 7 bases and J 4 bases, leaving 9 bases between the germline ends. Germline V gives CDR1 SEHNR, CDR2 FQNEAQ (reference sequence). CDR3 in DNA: TGTGCCAGCAACGAGGGACCAGATACGCAGTATTTT. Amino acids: CASNEGPDTQYF.

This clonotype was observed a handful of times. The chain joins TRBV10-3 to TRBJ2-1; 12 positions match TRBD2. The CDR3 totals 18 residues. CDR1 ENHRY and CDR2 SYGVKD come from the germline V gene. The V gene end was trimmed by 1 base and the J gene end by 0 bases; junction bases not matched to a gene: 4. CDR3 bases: TGTGCCATCAGTGAGTTGCTAGCGGGGGGGAGCTCCTACAATGAGCAGTTCTTC. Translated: CAISELLAGGSSYNEQFF.

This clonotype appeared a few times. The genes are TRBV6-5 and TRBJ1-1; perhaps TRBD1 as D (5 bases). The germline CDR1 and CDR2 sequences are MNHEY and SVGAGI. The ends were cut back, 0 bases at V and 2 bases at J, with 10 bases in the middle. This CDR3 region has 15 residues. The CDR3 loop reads CASSYSRGVNTEAFF. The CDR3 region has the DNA TGTGCCAGCAGTTACTCGAGGGGAGTAAACACTGAAGCTTTCTTT.

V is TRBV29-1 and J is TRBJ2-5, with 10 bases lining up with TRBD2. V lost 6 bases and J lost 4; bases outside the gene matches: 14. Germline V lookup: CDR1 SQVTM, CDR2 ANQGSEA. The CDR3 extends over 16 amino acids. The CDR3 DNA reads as TGCAGCGTCTTGAGCCAGCGGGGGGGCTCCTTAGAGACCCAGTACTTC. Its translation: CSVLSQRGGSLETQYF. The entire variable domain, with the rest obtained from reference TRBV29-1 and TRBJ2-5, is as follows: SAVISQKPSRDICQRGTSLTIQCQVDSQVTMMFWYRQQPGQSLTLIATANQGSEATYESGFVIDKFPISRPNLTFSTLTVSNMSPEDSSIYLCSVLSQRGGSLETQYFGPGTRLLVL.

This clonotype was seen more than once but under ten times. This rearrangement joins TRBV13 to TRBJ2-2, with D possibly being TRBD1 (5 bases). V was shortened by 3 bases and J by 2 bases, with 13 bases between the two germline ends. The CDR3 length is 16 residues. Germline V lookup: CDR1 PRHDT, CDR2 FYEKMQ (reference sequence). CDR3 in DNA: TGTGCCAGCAGCTTTGTCAGGGTGGAAAACACCGGGGAGCTGTTTTTT. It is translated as CASSFVRVENTGELFF.

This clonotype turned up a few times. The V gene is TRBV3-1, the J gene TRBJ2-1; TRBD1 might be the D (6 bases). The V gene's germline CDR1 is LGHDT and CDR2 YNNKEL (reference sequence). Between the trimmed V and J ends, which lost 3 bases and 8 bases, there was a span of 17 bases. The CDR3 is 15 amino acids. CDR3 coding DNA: TGTGCCAGCAGCCAGCTCGGACAGTATTTCGATGAGCAGTTCTTC. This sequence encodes CASSQLGQYFDEQFF.

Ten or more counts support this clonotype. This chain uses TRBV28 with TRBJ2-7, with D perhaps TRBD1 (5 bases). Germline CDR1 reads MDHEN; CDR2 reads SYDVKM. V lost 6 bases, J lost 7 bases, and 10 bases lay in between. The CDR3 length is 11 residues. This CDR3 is CASRIGVEQYF. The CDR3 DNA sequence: TGTGCCAGCAGGATAGGGGTAGAGCAGTACTTC.

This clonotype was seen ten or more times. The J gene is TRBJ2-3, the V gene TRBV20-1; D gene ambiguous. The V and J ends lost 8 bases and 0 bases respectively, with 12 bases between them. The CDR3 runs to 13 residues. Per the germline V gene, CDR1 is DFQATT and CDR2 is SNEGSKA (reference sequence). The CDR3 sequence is CSPLVGSTDTQYF. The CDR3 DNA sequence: TGCAGTCCGTTAGTGGGTAGCACAGATACGCAGTATTTT.

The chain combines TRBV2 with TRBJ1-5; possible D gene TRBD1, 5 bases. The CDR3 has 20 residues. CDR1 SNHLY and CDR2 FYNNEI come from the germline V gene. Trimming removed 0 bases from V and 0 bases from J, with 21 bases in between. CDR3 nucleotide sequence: TGTGCCAGCAGTGAAGCGCCTGACAGAGCGACGTTTTATAGCAATCAGCCCCAGCATTTT. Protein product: CASSEAPDRATFYSNQPQHF.

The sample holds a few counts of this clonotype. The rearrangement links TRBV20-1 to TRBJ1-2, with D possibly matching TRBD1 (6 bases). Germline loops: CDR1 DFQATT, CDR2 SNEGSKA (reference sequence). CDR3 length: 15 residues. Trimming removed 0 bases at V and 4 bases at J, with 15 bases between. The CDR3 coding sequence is TGCAGTGCTAGAGAAACAGGGAAAAGTTCCTATGGCTACACCTTC. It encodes CSARETGKSSYGYTF.

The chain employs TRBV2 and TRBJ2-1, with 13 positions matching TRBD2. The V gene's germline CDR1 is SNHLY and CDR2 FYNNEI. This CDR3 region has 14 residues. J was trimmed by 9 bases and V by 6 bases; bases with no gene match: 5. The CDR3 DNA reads TGTGCCAGCAGCACTAGCGGGGGGGCAGGTGAGCAGTTCTTC. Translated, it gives CASSTSGGAGEQFF.

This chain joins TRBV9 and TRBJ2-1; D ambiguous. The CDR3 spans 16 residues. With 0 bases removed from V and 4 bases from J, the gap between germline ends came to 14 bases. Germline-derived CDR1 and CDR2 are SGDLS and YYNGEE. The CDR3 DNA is TGTGCCAGCAGCGTAGAGTTTACCGCCACATACAATGAGCAGTTCTTC. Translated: CASSVEFTATYNEQFF.

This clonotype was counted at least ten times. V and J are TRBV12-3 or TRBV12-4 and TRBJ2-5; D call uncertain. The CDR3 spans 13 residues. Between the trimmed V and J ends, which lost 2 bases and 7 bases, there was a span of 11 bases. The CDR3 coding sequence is TGTGCCAGCAGTTTAAAACAAGCACCGACCCAGTACTTC. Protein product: CASSLKQAPTQYF.

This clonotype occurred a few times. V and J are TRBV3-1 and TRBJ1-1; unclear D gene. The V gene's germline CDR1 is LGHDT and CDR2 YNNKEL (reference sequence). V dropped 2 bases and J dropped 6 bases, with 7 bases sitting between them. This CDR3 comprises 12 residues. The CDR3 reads CASSQRAAEAFF. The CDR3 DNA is TGTGCCAGCAGCCAACGGGCGGCTGAAGCTTTCTTT.

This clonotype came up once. This chain's CDR3 is CASRLGQTDNSPLHF. The CDR3 bases are TGTGCCAGTAGACTAGGACAGACCGATAATTCACCCCTCCACTTT. The chain recombines TRBV19 with TRBJ1-6, with D possibly being TRBD1 (6 bases). From germline, CDR1 is LNHDA and CDR2 SQIVND (reference sequence). The CDR3 contains 15 residues. The ends were cut back, 6 bases at V and 5 bases at J, with 14 bases in the middle.

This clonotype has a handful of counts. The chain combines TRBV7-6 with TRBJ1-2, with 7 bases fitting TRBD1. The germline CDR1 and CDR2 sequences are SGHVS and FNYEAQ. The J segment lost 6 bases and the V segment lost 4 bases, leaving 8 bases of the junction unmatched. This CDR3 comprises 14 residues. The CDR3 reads CASSSVRGRDGYTF. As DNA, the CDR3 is TGTGCCAGCAGCTCCGTTAGGGGGCGGGATGGCTACACCTTC.

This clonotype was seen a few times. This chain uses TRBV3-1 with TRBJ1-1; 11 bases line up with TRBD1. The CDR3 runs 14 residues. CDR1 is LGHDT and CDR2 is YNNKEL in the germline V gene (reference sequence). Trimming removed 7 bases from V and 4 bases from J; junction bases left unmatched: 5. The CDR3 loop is CASMDRGRGTEAFF. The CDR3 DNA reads TGTGCCAGCATGGACAGGGGGCGGGGCACTGAAGCTTTCTTT.

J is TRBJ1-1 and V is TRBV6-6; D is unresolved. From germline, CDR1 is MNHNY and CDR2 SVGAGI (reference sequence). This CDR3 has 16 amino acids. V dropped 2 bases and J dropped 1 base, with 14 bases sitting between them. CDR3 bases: TGTGCCAGCAGTTACGGGGTCGGGCGGCAGAACACTGAAGCTTTCTTT. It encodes CASSYGVGRQNTEAFF.